What follows are 21 T cell receptor beta chains derived from one specimen sequenced in a study of OX40 agonist ivuxolimab in advanced cancers. Repertoires were generated with immunoSEQ multiplex PCR, while TCRdb's copy carries only in-frame clones and drops some. The repertoire consists of 65,000 to 95,000 clones, with 90% occurring once and the leading ten covering roughly 0.32%. The sample here was CD4+ or CD8+ T cells sorted from blood, taken in a trial of the OX40 agonist ivuxolimab. These TCRs come from an adult with an advanced solid tumor such as melanoma, head and neck, liver or kidney cancer.

This rearrangement joins TRBV27 to TRBJ2-1; D perhaps matches TRBD2 (7 bases). The germline V gene encodes CDR1 MNHEY and CDR2 SMNVEV (reference sequence). The ends were cut back, 4 bases at V and 2 bases at J, with 9 bases in the middle. CDR3 length: 14 residues. CDR3 nucleotides: TGTGCCAGCAGTTGGGGGGGGCCCTACAATGAGCAGTTCTTC. The encoded protein is CASSWGGPYNEQFF.

The count of this clone is one. The chain is built from TRBV11-2 and TRBJ1-2; the D gene is possibly TRBD1 (5 bases). CDR3 length: 17 residues. In germline, CDR1 is SGHAT, CDR2 FQNNGV. V lost 0 bases to trimming and J lost 8 bases, with 22 bases between them. The CDR3 bases are TGTGCCAGCAGCTTAGAACGGGTCAGCCAGGGAGCCGTCGGCTACACCTTC. It codes for CASSLERVSQGAVGYTF. Combining the CDR3 with reference TRBV11-2 and TRBJ1-2 gives the whole variable domain EAGVAQSPRYKIIEKRQSVAFWCNPISGHATLYWYQQILGQGPKLLIQFQNNGVVDDSQLPKDRFSAERLKGVDSTLKIQPAKLEDSAVYLCASSLERVSQGAVGYTFGSGTRLTVV.

The rearrangement joins TRBV6-5 to TRBJ1-2, with a weak D call TRBD1 (5 bases). V was shortened by 6 bases and J by 7 bases, with 15 bases between the two germline ends. The germline gives CDR1 MNHEY, CDR2 SVGAGI. CDR3 size: 13 residues. CDR3 sequence: CASRRIGASGYTF. The DNA for the CDR3 is TGTGCCAGCAGGAGAATAGGGGCTTCTGGCTACACCTTC.

V usage is TRBV7-2 and J usage is TRBJ1-2; D is unclear. The CDR3 spans 19 residues. Germline CDR1 and CDR2: SGHTA and FQGNSA. The V end lost 1 base, the J end lost 0 bases, and 21 bases lay between the germline ends. The CDR3 DNA sequence: TGTGCCAGCAGCTTAGGTCTTAGCTTCGTCCCTCCTCCTAACTATGGCTACACCTTC. Amino acids: CASSLGLSFVPPPNYGYTF. Full variable domain (missing parts from reference TRBV7-2 and TRBJ1-2): GAGVSQSPSNKVTEKGKDVELRCDPISGHTALYWYRQSLGQGLEFLIYFQGNSAPDKSGLPSDRFSAERTGGSVSTLTIQRTQQEDSAVYLCASSLGLSFVPPPNYGYTFGSGTRLTVV.

This CDR3 is CASSAPGTGPSSPLHF. The CDR3 DNA sequence: TGTGCCAGCAGCGCCCCTGGAACAGGGCCAAGCTCACCCCTCCACTTT. This chain uses TRBV9 with TRBJ1-6; possibly TRBD1 for D (6 bases). Germline CDR1 is SGDLS and CDR2 is YYNGEE. V lost 3 bases and J lost 10, with 20 bases in between. The CDR3 runs 16 residues.

V is TRBV7-3 and J is TRBJ2-6; tentatively, D is TRBD1 (5 bases). CDR3 length: 16 residues. CDR1 SGHTA and CDR2 FQGTGA come from the germline V gene. V shed 4 bases and J shed 0 bases, with 10 bases lying between them. The CDR3 is CASSSKQGSGANVLTF. For the CDR3, the DNA is TGTGCCAGCAGCTCTAAGCAGGGCTCTGGGGCCAACGTCCTGACTTTC.

V and J are TRBV7-2 and TRBJ2-5; D might be TRBD2 (5 bases). V was pared by 2 bases and J by 3 bases, with 7 bases between. CDR1 is SGHTA, CDR2 FQGNSA, per germline. The CDR3 has 13 amino acids. This CDR3 is CASSLSGEETQYF. The CDR3 nucleotides read TGTGCCAGCAGCTTAAGCGGTGAAGAGACCCAGTACTTC.

This clone came up a few times. This chain connects TRBV2 to TRBJ1-1; D is ambiguous. Per germline, CDR1 SNHLY and CDR2 FYNNEI. V lost 7 bases and J 2 bases, leaving 11 bases between the germline ends. The CDR3 consists of 13 residues. The CDR3 spells CASTKGGNTEAFF. CDR3 in DNA: TGTGCCAGCACCAAAGGCGGTAACACTGAAGCTTTCTTT.

V usage is TRBV28 and J usage is TRBJ1-2; TRBD1 matches at 10 bases. Germline V CDR1 and CDR2: MDHEN, SYDVKM. The CDR3 length is 21 residues. V shed 1 base and J 8 bases; nucleotides not matched to a gene: 25. This chain's CDR3 is CASSLYRTGGSSLTSFRGYTF. CDR3 DNA: TGTGCCAGCAGTTTATATCGGACAGGGGGTTCCAGCCTCACTTCCTTCCGGGGCTACACCTTC.

This clone was observed once. V gene TRBV6-1 combines with J gene TRBJ2-7, with D unclear. In germline, CDR1 is MNHNS, CDR2 SASEGT. Trimming removed 6 bases from V and 2 bases from J, with 14 bases in between. CDR3 length: 14 residues. DNA for the CDR3: TGTGCCAGCAGGCAAGGCCCACAGACCTACGAGCAGTACGTC. It specifies CASRQGPQTYEQYV.

The chain combines TRBV10-3 with TRBJ2-2; 14 nucleotides agree with TRBD2. V was pared by 11 bases and J by 4 bases, with 6 bases of the junction left unmatched. The CDR3 has 15 residues. Per the germline V gene, CDR1 is ENHRY and CDR2 is SYGVKD. The CDR3 reads CAVGTSGGSTGELFF. The CDR3 nucleotides read TGTGCCGTCGGGACTAGCGGGGGATCCACCGGGGAGCTGTTTTTT.

J is TRBJ1-2 and V is TRBV28; the D is unclear. There are 15 residues in the CDR3. The V end was cut by 2 bases, the J end by 0 bases, with 10 bases between. The germline CDR1 and CDR2 sequences are MDHEN and SYDVKM. For the CDR3, the DNA is TGTGCCAGCAGTTTAGAGGGATCAGCTAACTATGGCTACACCTTC. Protein: CASSLEGSANYGYTF.

The rearrangement joins TRBV20-1 to TRBJ1-1; D not resolved. The germline CDR1 and CDR2 sequences are DFQATT and SNEGSKA (reference sequence). The CDR3 is 11 amino acids. Trimming removed 6 bases from V and 8 bases from J, with 13 bases in between. The CDR3 DNA is TGCAGTGCCCCGGAAGTGAGAGAAGCTTTCTTT. This translates into CSAPEVREAFF.

The chain combines TRBV15 with TRBJ2-5, with D perhaps TRBD1 or TRBD2 (5 bases each). Trimming took 1 base from V and 3 from J, leaving 18 bases between them. CDR1 is LNHNV and CDR2 is YYDKDF in the germline V gene (reference sequence). This CDR3 is built from 17 residues. This CDR3 reads CATSRAYRGYWEETQYF. As DNA, the CDR3 is TGTGCCACCAGCAGAGCGTATCGGGGCTACTGGGAAGAGACCCAGTACTTC.

This clone was seen once. At one boundary the junction diverges from the germline segment, which might be a read error. The CDR3 spells CASRYSGVYNEQFF. The CDR3 bases are TGTGCCAGCAGGTACTCAGGGGTTTACAATGAGCAGTTCTTC. The chain carries TRBV6-6 and TRBJ2-1; D may be TRBD1 (6 bases). CDR1 and CDR2 (germline): MNHNY, SVGAGI (reference sequence). There are 14 residues in the CDR3.

The chain combines TRBV2 with TRBJ1-4; D may be TRBD1 (5 bases). The ends were cut back, 7 bases at V and 0 bases at J, with 12 bases in the middle. The germline gives CDR1 SNHLY, CDR2 FYNNEI. This CDR3 contains 15 residues. The CDR3, as DNA: TGTGCCAGCAAACCCAGGGCCGCAACTAATGAAAAACTGTTTTTT. This gives the protein CASKPRAATNEKLFF.

The J gene is TRBJ1-1, the V gene TRBV5-1; TRBD1 agrees at 9 bases. In germline, CDR1 is SGHRS, CDR2 YFSETQ. The CDR3 totals 12 residues. The junction had 2 bases not matched to a gene; V was cut back by 2 bases and J by 9 bases. The CDR3 here is CASSLQGAQAFF. CDR3 DNA: TGCGCCAGCAGCTTACAGGGGGCGCAAGCTTTCTTT.

The gene calls are TRBV5-1 and TRBJ2-2, with D perhaps matching TRBD1 (6 bases). CDR1 is SGHRS, CDR2 YFSETQ, per germline. V lost 1 base and J lost 6, with 16 bases in between. CDR3 length: 16 amino acids. The CDR3: CASSLPRDTLSGELFF. In nucleotides, the CDR3 is TGCGCCAGCAGCTTGCCCCGGGACACCCTATCCGGGGAGCTGTTTTTT.

The chain combines TRBV5-8 with TRBJ2-7; D call uncertain. The V end was cut by 0 bases, the J end by 7 bases, with 8 bases between. CDR1 and CDR2 (germline): SGHTS, YDEGEE. CDR3 size: 12 residues. CDR3 amino acids: CASSLGPLEQYF. Here the CDR3 DNA reads TGTGCCAGCAGCTTGGGCCCCCTGGAGCAGTACTTC.

V is TRBV10-3 and J is TRBJ2-5, with 10 bases fitting TRBD2. The V segment lost 11 bases and the J segment 7 bases; nucleotides outside the gene matches: 19. This CDR3 region has 16 residues. Germline V gives CDR1 ENHRY, CDR2 SYGVKD. DNA of the CDR3: TGTGCCTACTTCGGTGGGCTAGCGGGGGTGCGGGTGACCCAGTACTTC. This gives the protein CAYFGGLAGVRVTQYF.

This clone is a singleton in its sample. V gene TRBV23-1 combines with J gene TRBJ2-2, with D maybe TRBD1 (6 bases). TRBV23-1 is an ORF, with its function uncertain. Trimming cost V 7 bases and J 4 bases, with 19 bases left between them. The CDR3 contains 16 residues. The CDR3 DNA sequence: TGCGCCAGCACCCGTGAGTCAGGGGCGGTCACCGGGGAGCTGTTTTTT. This encodes CASTRESGAVTGELFF.